The clone carrying this TCR beta chain was detected only once. This CDR3 contains 14 residues. The ends were cut back, 4 bases at V and 5 bases at J, with 12 bases in the middle. Germline CDR1 and CDR2: LNHDA and SQIVND (reference sequence). This sample is part of a study of shared clonotypes between healthy human individuals. Only in-frame clones appear in the TCRdb table, and some are missing; sequencing was by immunoSEQ multiplex PCR. The sample consists of 550,000 to 800,000 clones, about 92% of them appearing once. Specimen: memory CD8+ T cells from PBMCs. Subset given: CD45RO+ cells pooled with CCR7-negative TemRA cells. The chain has TRBV19 and TRBJ2-1; D remains ambiguous. This clonotype was obtained from a young man in good health. Some clones in this sample may be carry-over from other donors' samples. CDR3: CASSTVYGNNEQFF. The CDR3 DNA follows: TGTGCCAGTAGTACGGTATACGGCAACAATGAGCAGTTCTTC. Variable domain in full (rest from reference TRBV19 and TRBJ2-1): DGGITQSPKYLFRKEGQNVTLSCEQNLNHDAMYWYRQDPGQGLRLIYYSQIVNDFQKGDIAEGYSVSREKKESFPLTVTSAQKNPTAFYLCASSTVYGNNEQFFGPGTRLTVL.